The 3 T cell receptor beta chains below come from one sample, sequenced in a study of pediatric ulcerative colitis. One to two pinch biopsies were taken from the rectum during colonoscopy. Using immunoSEQ multiplex PCR, the repertoire was profiled, and TCRdb retains in-frame clones only, with some absent. The sample yields tens of thousands of clones, 73% seen once. Sample: gut tissue. All receptors derive from a boy aged 10-17 years with moderate ulcerative colitis.

The chain is built from TRBV5-1 and TRBJ2-1, with D perhaps given as TRBD1 or TRBD2 (6 bases each). V gave up 7 bases and J gave up 7 bases, with 27 bases separating them. Germline V gene lookup returns CDR1 SGHRS and CDR2 YFSETQ. The CDR3 has 17 residues. Written as DNA, the CDR3 is TGCGCCAGCGGACTTGGGGCGGGACACAGGGTTAGTAATGAGCAGTTCTTC. It is translated as CASGLGAGHRVSNEQFF.

V usage is TRBV28 and J usage is TRBJ2-3; 7 bases match TRBD2. The CDR3 length is 14 residues. Germline trimming cut 6 bases from V and 6 bases from J; bases unmatched to any gene: 9. Germline V gene sequence: CDR1 MDHEN, CDR2 SYDVKM. The DNA of the CDR3 is TGTGCCAGCAGGCGGTTGGGTAGCGGGGATACGCAGTATTTT. This sequence encodes CASRRLGSGDTQYF. The entire variable domain, with the rest obtained from reference TRBV28 and TRBJ2-3, is as follows: DVKVTQSSRYLVKRTGEKVFLECVQDMDHENMFWYRQDPGLGLRLIYFSYDVKMKEKGDIPEGYSVSREKKERFSLILESASTNQTSMYLCASRRLGSGDTQYFGPGTRLTVL.

This chain uses TRBV29-1 with TRBJ2-7, with a weak D call TRBD2 (5 bases). The V gene lost 8 bases and the J gene lost 4 bases, with 12 bases spanning the gap. This CDR3 region has 11 residues. CDR1 and CDR2 from the germline V gene are SQVTM and ANQGSEA. The CDR3 protein is CSFSLAYEQYF. The CDR3 DNA reads TGCAGCTTTTCGCTAGCTTACGAGCAGTACTTC.